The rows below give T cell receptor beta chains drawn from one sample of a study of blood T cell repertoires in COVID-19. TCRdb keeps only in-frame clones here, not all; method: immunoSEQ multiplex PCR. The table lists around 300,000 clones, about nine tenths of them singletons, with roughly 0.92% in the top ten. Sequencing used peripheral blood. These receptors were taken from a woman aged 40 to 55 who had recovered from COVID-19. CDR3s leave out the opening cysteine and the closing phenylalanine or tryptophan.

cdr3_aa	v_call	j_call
ASSPDPLGGLNTQY	TRBV27	TRBJ2-3
ASRGTGGTYEQY	TRBV27	TRBJ2-7
ASSLGESWREKNIQY	TRBV7-2	TRBJ2-4
ASSLGTSGREETQY	TRBV7-7	TRBJ2-5
ASSYDRTSNQPQH	TRBV2	TRBJ1-5
ASSLKGAVGSYEQY	TRBV27	TRBJ2-7
ASSSGQGGKLF	TRBV6-5	TRBJ1-4
ASSQVDISGNTIY	TRBV3-1/TRBV3-2	TRBJ1-3
ARSLGCRGNTGELF	TRBV5-3	TRBJ2-2
ASSLQGAGTEAF	TRBV7-2	TRBJ1-1
ASSVRDRVDEQF	TRBV5-6	TRBJ2-1
ASSSAGQGNSNQPQH	TRBV7-9	TRBJ1-5
ASSRDWGTNEQF	TRBV7-2	TRBJ2-1
SVGGQSNEKLF	TRBV29-1	TRBJ1-4
ASSTGTDYEKLF	TRBV7-9	TRBJ1-4
ASSRLAGANEQF	TRBV27	TRBJ2-1
ASRSDSSSYNEQF	TRBV5-4	TRBJ2-1
ASSLDIYGYT	TRBV5-1	TRBJ1-2
ASTPQGGLYNSPLH	TRBV28	TRBJ1-6
ASSPISSAGELF	TRBV7-2	TRBJ2-2
ASSFLTGISYEQY	TRBV28	TRBJ2-7
ASSGGTDSYEQY	TRBV2	TRBJ2-7
ASSSRLAGRQETQY	TRBV5-4	TRBJ2-5
ASSPGLAGTGELF	TRBV2	TRBJ2-2